This T cell receptor beta chain derives from a study of blood T cell repertoires in COVID-19. Whole-study context: Material from acute and convalescent COVID-19 was sourced from the United States, Italy and Spain. PBMCs, B-cell-depleted T cells, or T cells provided the cDNA or gDNA that made up the material.

The CDR3 consists of 17 residues. The trim removed 4 bases at V and 3 bases at J, leaving 13 bases unmatched. Germline CDR1 SGDLS, CDR2 YYNGEE. This table comes from immunoSEQ multiplex PCR, and its TCRdb copy is limited to in-frame clones, with some not included. The data hold approximately 190,000 clones, with around 90% observed a single time. The source material was peripheral blood. The TCR sequence derives from a man aged 50-60 years with acute or convalescent COVID-19. The chain combines TRBV9 with TRBJ1-2, with 9 bases fitting TRBD1. For the CDR3, the DNA is TGTGCCAGCAGCACTTGGGAACAGGGGGCGGGCGACTATGGCTACACCTTC. Amino acids: CASSTWEQGAGDYGYTF.